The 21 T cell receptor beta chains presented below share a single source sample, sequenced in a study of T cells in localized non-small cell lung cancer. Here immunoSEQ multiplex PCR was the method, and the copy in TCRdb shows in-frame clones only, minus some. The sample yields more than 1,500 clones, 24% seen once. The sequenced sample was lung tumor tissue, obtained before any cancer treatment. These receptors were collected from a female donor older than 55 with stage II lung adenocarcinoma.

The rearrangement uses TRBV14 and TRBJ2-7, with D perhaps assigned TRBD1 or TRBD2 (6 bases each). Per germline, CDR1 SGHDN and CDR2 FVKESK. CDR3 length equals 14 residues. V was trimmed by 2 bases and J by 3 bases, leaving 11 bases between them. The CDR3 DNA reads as TGTGCCAGCAGCCAACTCGGGGGCCACTACGAGCAGTACTTC. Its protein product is CASSQLGGHYEQYF.

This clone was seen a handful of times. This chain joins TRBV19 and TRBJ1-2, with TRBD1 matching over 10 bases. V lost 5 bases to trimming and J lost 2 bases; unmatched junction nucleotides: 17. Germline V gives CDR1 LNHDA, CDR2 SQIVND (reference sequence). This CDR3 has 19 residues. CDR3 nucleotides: TGTGCCAGTAGTTCAGGTCCGGGACAGGGGACCTCCGTAAACTATGGCTACACCTTC. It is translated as CASSSGPGQGTSVNYGYTF.

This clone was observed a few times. The CDR3 coding sequence is TGTGCCAGCAGTTACAGGGGCAGCGGGATAAACTATGGCTACACCTTC. Translated, it gives CASSYRGSGINYGYTF. This sequence joins TRBV6-8 and TRBJ1-2; TRBD1 might be the D (5 bases). V was trimmed by 2 bases and J by 2 bases, leaving 15 bases between them. Germline V gene sequence: CDR1 MNHGY, CDR2 SAAAGT. CDR3 length: 16 amino acids.

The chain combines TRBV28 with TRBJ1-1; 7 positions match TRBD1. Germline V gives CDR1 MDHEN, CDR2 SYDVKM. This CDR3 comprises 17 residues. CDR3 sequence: CAITGRDRASANTEAFF. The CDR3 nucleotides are TGTGCTATCACTGGCAGGGACAGAGCTTCCGCGAACACTGAAGCTTTCTTT.

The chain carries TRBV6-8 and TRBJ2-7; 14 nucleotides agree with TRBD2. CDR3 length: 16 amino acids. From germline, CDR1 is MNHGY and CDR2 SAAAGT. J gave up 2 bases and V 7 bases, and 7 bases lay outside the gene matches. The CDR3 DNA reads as TGTGCCAGCACCAGGACTAGCGGGGGGTCGGCCTACGAGCAGTACTTC. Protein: CASTRTSGGSAYEQYF.

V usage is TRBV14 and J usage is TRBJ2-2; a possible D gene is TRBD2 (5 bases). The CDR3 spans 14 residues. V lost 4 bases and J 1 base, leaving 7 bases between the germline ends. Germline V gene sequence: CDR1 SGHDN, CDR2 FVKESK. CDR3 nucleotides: TGTGCCAGCAGCCGACTATTGAACACCGGGGAGCTGTTTTTT. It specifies CASSRLLNTGELFF.

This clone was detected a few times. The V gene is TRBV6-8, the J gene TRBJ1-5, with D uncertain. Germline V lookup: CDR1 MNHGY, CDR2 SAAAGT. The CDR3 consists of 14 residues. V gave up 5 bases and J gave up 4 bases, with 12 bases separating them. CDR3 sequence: CASSDLPGNQPQHF. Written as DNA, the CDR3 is TGTGCCAGCAGTGACCTCCCAGGAAATCAGCCCCAGCATTTT.

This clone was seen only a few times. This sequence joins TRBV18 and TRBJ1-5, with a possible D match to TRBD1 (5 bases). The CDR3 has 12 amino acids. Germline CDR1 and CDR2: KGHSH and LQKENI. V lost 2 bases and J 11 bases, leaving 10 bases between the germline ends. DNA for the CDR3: TGTGCCAGCTCACCAGGGGGAATGGCCCAGCATTTT. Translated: CASSPGGMAQHF.

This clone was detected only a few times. The CDR3 here is CASSLVRDSPTQYF. DNA of the CDR3: TGTGCCAGCAGCTTAGTCAGGGACAGCCCAACGCAGTATTTT. The rearrangement joins TRBV11-1 to TRBJ2-3; 7 bases agree with TRBD1. The CDR3 extends over 14 amino acids. The V gene end was trimmed by 1 base and the J gene end by 9 bases; junction bases not matched to a gene: 7. The germline V gene has CDR1 SGHAT and CDR2 FQDESV (reference sequence).

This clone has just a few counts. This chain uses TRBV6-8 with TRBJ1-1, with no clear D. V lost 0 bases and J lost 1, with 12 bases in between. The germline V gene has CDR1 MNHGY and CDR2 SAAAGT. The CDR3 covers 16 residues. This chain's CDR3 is CASSYSIGSSNTEAFF. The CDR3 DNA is TGTGCCAGCAGTTACTCTATTGGTAGCTCGAACACTGAAGCTTTCTTT.

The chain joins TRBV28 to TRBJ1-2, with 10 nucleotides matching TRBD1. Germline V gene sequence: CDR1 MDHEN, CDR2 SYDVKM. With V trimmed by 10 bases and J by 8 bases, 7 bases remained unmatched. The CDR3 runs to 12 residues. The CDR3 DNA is TGTGCCACCAGACAGGGGGCGGGGGGCTACACCTTC. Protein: CATRQGAGGYTF.

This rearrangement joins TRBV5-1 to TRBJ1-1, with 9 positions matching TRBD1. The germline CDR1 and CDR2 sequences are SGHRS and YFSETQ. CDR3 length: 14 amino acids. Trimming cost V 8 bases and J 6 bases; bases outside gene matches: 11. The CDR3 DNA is TGCGCCAGTCGACAGGGGGACCTCTACGCTGAAGCTTTCTTT. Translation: CASRQGDLYAEAFF. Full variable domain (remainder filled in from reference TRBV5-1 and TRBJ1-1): KAGVTQTPRYLIKTRGQQVTLSCSPISGHRSVSWYQQTPGQGLQFLFEYFSETQRNKGNFPGRFSGRQFSNSRSEMNVSTLELGDSALYLCASRQGDLYAEAFFGQGTRLTVV.

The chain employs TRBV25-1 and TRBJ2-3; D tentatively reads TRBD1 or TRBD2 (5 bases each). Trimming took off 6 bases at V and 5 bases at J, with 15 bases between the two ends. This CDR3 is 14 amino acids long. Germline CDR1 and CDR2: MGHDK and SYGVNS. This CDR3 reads CASRGPRVVDTQYF. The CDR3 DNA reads TGTGCCAGCAGGGGACCTAGGGTAGTAGATACGCAGTATTTT.

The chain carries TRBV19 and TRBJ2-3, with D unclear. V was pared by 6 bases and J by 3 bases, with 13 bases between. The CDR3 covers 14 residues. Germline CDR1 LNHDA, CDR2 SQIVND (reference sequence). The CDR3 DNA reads TGTGCCAGTAGGGTAGGGATCGGAACAGATACGCAGTATTTT. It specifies CASRVGIGTDTQYF.

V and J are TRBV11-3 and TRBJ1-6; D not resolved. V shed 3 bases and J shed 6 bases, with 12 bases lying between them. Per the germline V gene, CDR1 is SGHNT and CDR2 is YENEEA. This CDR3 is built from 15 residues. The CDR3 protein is CASSFGVLGNSPLHF. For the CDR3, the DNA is TGTGCCAGCAGCTTCGGGGTCTTGGGTAATTCACCCCTCCACTTT.

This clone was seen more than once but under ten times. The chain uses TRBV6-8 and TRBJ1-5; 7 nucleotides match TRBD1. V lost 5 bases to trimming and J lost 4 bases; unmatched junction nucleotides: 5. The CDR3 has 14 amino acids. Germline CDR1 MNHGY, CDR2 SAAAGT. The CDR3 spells CASSDRVGNQPQHF. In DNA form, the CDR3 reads TGTGCCAGCAGTGACAGGGTTGGGAATCAGCCCCAGCATTTT.

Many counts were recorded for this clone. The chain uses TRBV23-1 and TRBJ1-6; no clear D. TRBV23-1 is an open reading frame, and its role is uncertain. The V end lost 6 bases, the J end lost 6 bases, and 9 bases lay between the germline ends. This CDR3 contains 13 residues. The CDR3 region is CASRGFRNSPLHF. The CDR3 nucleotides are TGCGCCAGCAGGGGTTTCCGTAATTCACCCCTCCACTTT.

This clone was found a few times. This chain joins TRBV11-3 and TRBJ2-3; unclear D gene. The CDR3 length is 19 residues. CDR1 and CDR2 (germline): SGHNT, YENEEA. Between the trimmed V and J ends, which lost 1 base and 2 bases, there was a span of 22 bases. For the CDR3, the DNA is TGTGCCAGCAGCTTAGGGGTATGGCCCTCACGAACACACACAGATACGCAGTATTTT. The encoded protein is CASSLGVWPSRTHTDTQYF. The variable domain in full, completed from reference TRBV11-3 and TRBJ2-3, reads EAGVVQSPRYKIIEKKQPVAFWCNPISGHNTLYWYLQNLGQGPELLIRYENEEAVDDSQLPKDRFSAERLKGVDSTLKIQPAELGDSAVYLCASSLGVWPSRTHTDTQYFGPGTRLTVL.

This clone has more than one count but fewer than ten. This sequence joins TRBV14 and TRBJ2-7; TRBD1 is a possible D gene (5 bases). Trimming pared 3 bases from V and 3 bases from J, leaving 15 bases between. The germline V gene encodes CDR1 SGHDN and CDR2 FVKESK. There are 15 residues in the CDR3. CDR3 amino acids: CASSQYRGWGYEQYF. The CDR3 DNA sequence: TGTGCCAGCAGCCAGTATAGGGGTTGGGGCTACGAGCAGTACTTC. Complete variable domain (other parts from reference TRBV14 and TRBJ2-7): EAGVTQFPSHSVIEKGQTVTLRCDPISGHDNLYWYRRVMGKEIKFLLHFVKESKQDESGMPNNRFLAERTGGTYSTLKVQPAELEDSGVYFCASSQYRGWGYEQYFGPGTRLTVT.

The CDR3, as DNA: TGCGCCAGCAGCCCGACCCGGGGCCGGTACGAGCAGTACTTC. This gives the protein CASSPTRGRYEQYF. The rearrangement links TRBV10-2 to TRBJ2-7, with D perhaps matching TRBD1 or TRBD2 (5 bases each). Trimming took 6 bases from V and 4 from J, leaving 16 bases between them. The CDR3 extends over 14 amino acids. The germline gives CDR1 WSHSY, CDR2 SAAADI.

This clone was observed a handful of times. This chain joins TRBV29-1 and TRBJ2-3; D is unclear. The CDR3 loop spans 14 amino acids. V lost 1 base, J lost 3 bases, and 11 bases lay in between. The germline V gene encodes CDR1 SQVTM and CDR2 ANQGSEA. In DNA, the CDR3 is TGCAGCGTTGAAGTAGAGCCTGTAACAGATACGCAGTATTTT. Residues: CSVEVEPVTDTQYF.